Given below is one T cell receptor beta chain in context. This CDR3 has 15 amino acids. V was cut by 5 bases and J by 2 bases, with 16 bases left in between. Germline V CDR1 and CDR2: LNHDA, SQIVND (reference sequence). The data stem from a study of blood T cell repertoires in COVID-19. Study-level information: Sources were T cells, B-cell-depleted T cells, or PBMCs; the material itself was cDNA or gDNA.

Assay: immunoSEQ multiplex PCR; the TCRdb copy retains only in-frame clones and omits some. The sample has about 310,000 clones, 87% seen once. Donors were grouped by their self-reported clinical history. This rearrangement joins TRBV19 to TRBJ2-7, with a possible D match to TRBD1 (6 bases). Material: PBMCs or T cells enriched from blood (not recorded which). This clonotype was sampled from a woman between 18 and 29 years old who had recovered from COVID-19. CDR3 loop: CASSQNRGQTYEQYF. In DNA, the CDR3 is TGTGCCAGTAGTCAGAATAGGGGACAAACCTACGAGCAGTACTTC.